This entry lists 22 T cell receptor beta chains sequenced from one sample in a study of cytomegalovirus exposure and HLA in healthy donors. 60 Vbeta and 13 Jbeta primers were used in PCR. Libraries were prepared by immunoSEQ multiplex PCR; TCRdb keeps only in-frame clonotypes and omits some of them. The data show roughly 160,000 clones, with roughly 80% seen just once and roughly 8% held by the top ten. The specimen was PBMCs. The receptor set was obtained from a male donor in good health and CMV-seropositive.

This chain connects TRBV7-6 to TRBJ2-1, with TRBD1 as a possible D gene (5 bases). Germline lookup yields CDR1 SGHVS and CDR2 FNYEAQ. V gave up 8 bases and J gave up 5 bases, with 16 bases separating them. This CDR3 is built from 14 residues. The CDR3 nucleotides read TGTGCCAGCCGAGGACAAAGAGCAAACAATGAGCAGTTCTTC. Translated: CASRGQRANNEQFF.

V gene TRBV4-3 combines with J gene TRBJ1-1, with D possibly being TRBD1 (6 bases). V was clipped by 0 bases and J by 3 bases, with 11 bases between them. The CDR3 extends over 15 amino acids. The germline gives CDR1 LGHNA, CDR2 YSLEER. The CDR3 bases are TGCGCCAGCAGCCAAGAGGGGTCAGGGGACACTGAAGCTTTCTTT. It codes for CASSQEGSGDTEAFF.

The chain uses TRBV9 and TRBJ2-2, with 7 positions matching TRBD1. V was pared by 4 bases and J by 6 bases, with 3 bases of the junction left unmatched. From germline, CDR1 is SGDLS and CDR2 YYNGEE. This CDR3 spans 13 amino acids. CDR3 loop: CASSTQGAGELFF. The DNA of the CDR3 is TGTGCCAGCAGCACCCAGGGGGCCGGGGAGCTGTTTTTT.

This rearrangement joins TRBV19 to TRBJ1-5, with D perhaps matching TRBD1 (5 bases). The CDR3 covers 13 residues. Looked up from germline, CDR1 is LNHDA and CDR2 is SQIVND (reference sequence). Trimming removed 5 bases at V and 3 bases at J, with 8 bases between. The CDR3 loop reads CASSSGINQPQHF. As DNA, the CDR3 is TGTGCCAGTAGTTCAGGGATCAATCAGCCCCAGCATTTT.

This clone was found once. The V and J genes are TRBV4-3 and TRBJ2-6; D uncertain. CDR1 and CDR2 from the germline V gene are LGHNA and YSLEER. Trimming cost V 4 bases and J 4 bases, with 11 bases left between them. The CDR3 contains 15 residues. The CDR3 DNA reads TGCGCCAGCAGCCGACTCAGTACAGGGGCCAACGTCCTGACTTTC. Encoded protein: CASSRLSTGANVLTF.

This chain connects TRBV6-1 to TRBJ2-7; 8 nucleotides line up with TRBD1. The germline gives CDR1 MNHNS, CDR2 SASEGT. Trimming removed 2 bases from V and 4 bases from J; junction bases left unmatched: 7. The CDR3 has 15 amino acids. Here the CDR3 reads CASSERQGTYYEQYF. CDR3 nucleotides: TGTGCCAGCAGTGAACGACAGGGGACCTATTACGAGCAGTACTTC.

CDR3 sequence (DNA): TGTGCCAGCAGCTCAAACCAGGGACAGGGGTACGAGCAGTACTTC. Translating it yields CASSSNQGQGYEQYF. The chain carries TRBV7-2 and TRBJ2-7; TRBD1 matches 10 bases. The V gene end was trimmed by 4 bases and the J gene end by 4 bases; junction bases not matched to a gene: 7. Germline V gene sequence: CDR1 SGHTA, CDR2 FQGNSA. The CDR3 sequence is 15 residues long.

This sequence joins TRBV28 and TRBJ2-1; 12 bases map to TRBD2. Germline-derived CDR1 and CDR2 are MDHEN and SYDVKM. There are 15 residues in the CDR3. V was pared by 6 bases and J by 7 bases, with 7 bases of the junction left unmatched. This CDR3 is CASSRIGLAGNEQFF. The CDR3 DNA is TGTGCCAGCAGCCGGATAGGACTAGCGGGAAATGAGCAGTTCTTC.

V is TRBV7-2 and J is TRBJ1-5; no firm D call. Germline loops: CDR1 SGHTA, CDR2 FQGNSA. The CDR3 spans 14 residues. Trimming shortened V by 0 bases and J by 6 bases, and 9 bases separated the two germline ends. The CDR3 DNA reads TGTGCCAGCAGCTTAGCTGTAGATGTTCAGCCCCAGCATTTT. It is translated as CASSLAVDVQPQHF.

This sequence joins TRBV2 and TRBJ2-7; D is possibly TRBD2 (6 bases). The length of the CDR3 is 15 residues. Germline CDR1 SNHLY, CDR2 FYNNEI. Trimming stripped 6 bases from V and 6 bases from J, with 21 bases between. Here the CDR3 reads CASRKPGLEALEQYF. CDR3 coding DNA: TGTGCCAGCAGAAAACCGGGACTCGAGGCGCTCGAGCAGTACTTC. Together with reference TRBV2 and TRBJ2-7, the CDR3 gives the full variable domain: EPEVTQTPSHQVTQMGQEVILRCVPISNHLYFYWYRQILGQKVEFLVSFYNNEISEKSEIFDDQFSVERPDGSNFTLKIRSTKLEDSAMYFCASRKPGLEALEQYFGPGTRLTVT.

This chain joins TRBV7-2 and TRBJ2-7; 8 positions match TRBD2. CDR3 size: 12 residues. J was trimmed by 4 bases and V by 5 bases; bases with no gene match: 1. Looked up from germline, CDR1 is SGHTA and CDR2 is FQGNSA. CDR3 nucleotide sequence: TGTGCCAGCAGCCCTAGCGGGTACGAGCAGTACTTC. Translation gives CASSPSGYEQYF.

The gene calls are TRBV10-1 and TRBJ1-2, with 7 bases matching TRBD1. Germline values: CDR1 WNHNN, CDR2 SYGVQD (reference sequence). The ends lost 0 bases at V and 4 bases at J; junction bases unmatched: 2. CDR3 length equals 14 residues. CDR3 DNA: TGCGCCAGCAGTGAGTCGGCAGGGGGCTATGGCTACACCTTC. Translated, it gives CASSESAGGYGYTF.

The rearrangement joins TRBV5-1 to TRBJ2-2; possible D gene TRBD1, 5 bases. Trimming removed 4 bases from V and 0 bases from J, with 10 bases in between. CDR1 SGHRS and CDR2 YFSETQ come from the germline V gene. The CDR3 is 15 residues long. The CDR3 nucleotides read TGCGCCAGCAGCACCAGACAGTCGAACACCGGGGAGCTGTTTTTT. Translating it yields CASSTRQSNTGELFF.

The chain has TRBV9 and TRBJ2-1; TRBD2 agrees at 10 bases. CDR1 and CDR2 (germline): SGDLS, YYNGEE. This CDR3 spans 15 amino acids. Trimming at V came to 7 bases and at J to 4 bases, leaving 8 bases not matched to a gene. CDR3 loop: CASGSSGGAYNEQFF. The DNA for the CDR3 is TGTGCCAGCGGGTCAAGCGGGGGGGCTTACAATGAGCAGTTCTTC.

The CDR3 DNA is TGTGCCTGGAGTTTAAGCGGGGGGAGCACAGATACGCAGTATTTT. Residues: CAWSLSGGSTDTQYF. V and J are TRBV30 and TRBJ2-3, with 9 nucleotides matching TRBD2. V dropped 2 bases and J dropped 0; count of bases not matched to a gene: 3. CDR1 GTSNPN and CDR2 SVGIG come from the germline V gene (reference sequence). The CDR3 is 15 residues long. The full variable domain, in which reference TRBV30 and TRBJ2-3 provide the parts outside the CDR3, is SQTIHQWPATLVQPVGSPLSLECTVEGTSNPNLYWYRQAAGRGLQLLFYSVGIGQISSEVPQNLSASRPQDRQFILSSKKLLLSDSGFYLCAWSLSGGSTDTQYFGPGTRLTVL.

V usage is TRBV6-4 and J usage is TRBJ2-2, with TRBD2 matching over 9 bases. J was trimmed by 4 bases and V by 7 bases; bases with no gene match: 10. The CDR3 has 16 amino acids. The germline V gene encodes CDR1 MRHNA and CDR2 SNTAGT. The DNA of the CDR3 is TGTGCCAGCACCCCTCTTCTAGCGGGGCCCACCGGGGAGCTGTTTTTT. Residues: CASTPLLAGPTGELFF.

This clone came up once. The chain links TRBV29-1 to TRBJ1-1; 7 bases are a match to TRBD1. This CDR3 is 14 amino acids long. Germline V CDR1 and CDR2: SQVTM, ANQGSEA. V trimming: 7 bases; J trimming: 3 bases; junction bases outside the gene matches: 11. The CDR3 DNA reads TGCAGCGGGGGGGAAGGGGGCGAAGACACTGAAGCTTTCTTT. Its translation is CSGGEGGEDTEAFF.

This clone appeared a single time. The genes are TRBV10-1 and TRBJ2-7; 14 nucleotides align to TRBD2. With 6 bases clipped from V and 4 bases from J, the junction kept 8 bases outside the gene matches. This CDR3 region has 16 residues. CDR1 and CDR2 (germline): WNHNN, SYGVQD (reference sequence). The CDR3 nucleotides read TGCGCCAGCAGCATCGGGACTAGCGGGAGTGTGTACGAGCAGTACTTC. It is translated as CASSIGTSGSVYEQYF.

The J gene is TRBJ1-4, the V gene TRBV6-5; D is unclear. Germline-derived CDR1 and CDR2 are MNHEY and SVGAGI. The CDR3 runs 12 residues. V was cut by 5 bases and J by 8 bases, with 9 bases left in between. This chain's CDR3 is CASSLSGEKLFF. CDR3 sequence (DNA): TGTGCCAGCAGTCTGTCCGGGGAAAAACTGTTTTTT.

Regarding this clone: Other DNA sequences in the same sample also yield this CDR3. V usage is TRBV7-2 and J usage is TRBJ1-2; 9 bases align to TRBD1. The V gene end was trimmed by 5 bases and the J gene end by 2 bases; junction bases not matched to a gene: 3. Germline assignment: CDR1 SGHTA and CDR2 FQGNSA. This CDR3 has 14 amino acids. The CDR3: CASSPGQGNYGYTF. CDR3 sequence (DNA): TGTGCCAGCAGCCCGGGACAGGGAAACTATGGCTACACCTTC.

The chain links TRBV6-1 to TRBJ2-7, with 14 bases aligning to TRBD2. V was pared by 6 bases and J by 7 bases, with 5 bases of the junction left unmatched. CDR1 is MNHNS, CDR2 SASEGT, per germline. CDR3 length: 14 amino acids. The DNA of the CDR3 is TGTGCCAGCAGGCCAGGACTAGCGGGGGGAGAGCAGTACTTC. This encodes CASRPGLAGGEQYF.

The chain uses TRBV11-2 and TRBJ1-1; D is possibly TRBD1 (5 bases). Germline assignment: CDR1 SGHAT and CDR2 FQNNGV. Trimming cost V 4 bases and J 7 bases, with 16 bases left between them. This CDR3 has 14 amino acids. CDR3 nucleotides: TGTGCCAGCAGCTCCGACAGCCGCGTCGGTGAAGCTTTCTTT. Its protein product is CASSSDSRVGEAFF.